The present entry profiles one T cell receptor beta chain with its context. The antigen remains unidentified. This sample stems from a study of memory CD4+ T cells and cytomegalovirus serostatus. Study as a whole: Of the healthy Belgian adults, 9 were CMV seropositive and around 22 seronegative.

Study-level results: Each of some 67 CMV-associated TCRbeta sequences occurred in one to five individuals.

The sort gate was single viable CD3+CD4+CD8-CD45RO+ cells for memory CD4+ T cells. CD4+ T cells were isolated by positive magnetic selection. Germline lookup yields CDR1 MNHEY and CDR2 SVGAGI. Trimming took 7 bases from V and 5 from J, leaving 11 bases between them. There are 13 residues in the CDR3. Authors' analysis steps: After removing out-of-frame reads, approximately 2 million distinct TCRbeta sequences remained. Clones were sequenced by immunoSEQ multiplex PCR, and TCRdb holds only the in-frame ones, with some missing. The V and J calls and the clone size are those of that table, but D and trimming were determined from the DNA. The data hold tens of thousands of clones, with 75% to 80% observed a single time.

The origin of this receptor is an adult in good health and CMV-seronegative. V and J are TRBV6-5 and TRBJ2-2; weak D call: TRBD1 (5 bases). Sequencing used memory CD4+ T cells from blood. The CDR3 nucleotides are TGTGCCAGCAAGGCAGGGTTAACCGGGGAGCTGTTTTTT. It codes for CASKAGLTGELFF.